These T cell receptor beta chains were read from a single sample in a study of cytomegalovirus exposure and HLA in healthy donors. The assay was immunoSEQ multiplex PCR, and TCRdb's table has in-frame clones only and misses some. The table lists about 95,000 clones, 78% of them singletons, with over 4% in the top ten. The specimen sequenced was PBMCs. The source is a woman in her 40s in good health and CMV-seropositive. Each CDR3 is given with its conserved first and last residue. A D gene is named only where the DNA matches it firmly. Rows may omit the clone size; those that give it use once, few, many or a size class.

D gene: NA
clone size: NA
V gene: TRBV11-3
J gene: TRBJ2-5
CDR3 DNA: TGTGCCAGCAGCTTGCAGGGTTCTGTGACCCAGTACTTC
CDR3 protein: CASSLQGSVTQYF

D gene: NA
clone size: few
V gene: TRBV6-1
J gene: TRBJ1-4
CDR3 DNA: TGTGCCAGCAGTGAAGCGAGGACAACTAATGAAAAACTGTTTTTT
CDR3 protein: CASSEARTTNEKLFF

D gene: NA
clone size: NA
V gene: TRBV21-1
J gene: TRBJ2-1
CDR3 DNA: TGTGCCAGCAGCACGAAGAGCGGGAGATCCTACAATGAGCAGTTCTTC
CDR3 protein: CASSTKSGRSYNEQFF

D gene: TRBD1
clone size: NA
V gene: TRBV15
J gene: TRBJ2-7
CDR3 DNA: TGTGCCACCAGCAGCGACCGGGACAGGGATCAGTACTTC
CDR3 protein: CATSSDRDRDQYF

D gene: NA
clone size: NA
V gene: TRBV27
J gene: TRBJ1-1
CDR3 DNA: TGTGCCAGCAGTGTCCGACAGGCCTTTGAAGCTTTCTTT
CDR3 protein: CASSVRQAFEAFF

D gene: NA
clone size: NA
V gene: TRBV2
J gene: TRBJ2-4
CDR3 DNA: TGTGCCAGCAGTGAAGTGGGCGGGAACAACATTCAGTACTTC
CDR3 protein: CASSEVGGNNIQYF

D gene: TRBD2
clone size: NA
V gene: TRBV5-1
J gene: TRBJ2-7
CDR3 DNA: TGCGCCAGCAGCTTGAGTAGCGGGAGTCTGTACGAGCAGTACTTC
CDR3 protein: CASSLSSGSLYEQYF

D gene: TRBD2
clone size: few
V gene: TRBV9
J gene: TRBJ2-3
CDR3 DNA: TGTGCCAGCAGCGTAGGGGGGACTAGCTGGATGAATACGCAGTATTTT
CDR3 protein: CASSVGGTSWMNTQYF

D gene: TRBD2
clone size: few
V gene: TRBV6-6
J gene: TRBJ2-1
CDR3 DNA: TGTGCCAGCGCGATGACTAGCGGGTACAATGAGCAGTTCTTC
CDR3 protein: CASAMTSGYNEQFF

D gene: TRBD2
clone size: NA
V gene: TRBV7-9
J gene: TRBJ2-7
CDR3 DNA: TGTGCCAGCAGACCCAAGGGTGGCCTAGCGGCCCACTACGAGCAGTACTTC
CDR3 protein: CASRPKGGLAAHYEQYF

D gene: TRBD2
clone size: NA
V gene: TRBV6-5
J gene: TRBJ2-4
CDR3 DNA: TGTGCCAGCAGAGGGACTAGAAACATTCAGTACTTC
CDR3 protein: CASRGTRNIQYF

D gene: NA
clone size: NA
V gene: TRBV5-5
J gene: TRBJ2-1
CDR3 DNA: TGTGCCAGCAGCACCGCTGGCGCTAGCTCCTACAATGAGCAGTTCTTC
CDR3 protein: CASSTAGASSYNEQFF

D gene: TRBD2
clone size: NA
V gene: TRBV5-6
J gene: TRBJ2-1
CDR3 DNA: TGTGCCAGCAGCTTGGTAGGGTGGGGCGGGAGTTCCTACAATGAGCAGTTCTTC
CDR3 protein: CASSLVGWGGSSYNEQFF